These 29 T cell receptor beta chains were sequenced from one sample in a study of shared clonotypes between healthy human individuals. TCRdb's table, derived via immunoSEQ multiplex PCR, lists solely in-frame clones and lacks some. The table records about 680,000 clones, approximately 73% of them present only once. The source material was memory CD4+ T cells sorted from blood. Specified subset: CD45RA-negative fraction. These receptors originate from a woman in her 30s in good health.

The J gene is TRBJ2-7, the V gene TRBV6-5, with TRBD2 identical over 9 bases. The ends lost 2 bases at V and 0 bases at J; junction bases unmatched: 2. This CDR3 region has 15 residues. Germline CDR1 and CDR2: MNHEY and SVGAGI. CDR3 region: CASSYRSGSSYEQYF. As DNA, the CDR3 is TGTGCCAGCAGTTACCGTAGCGGGAGCTCCTACGAGCAGTACTTC.

The rearrangement links TRBV19 to TRBJ2-1; possibly TRBD2 for D (6 bases). Germline V gene sequence: CDR1 LNHDA, CDR2 SQIVND (reference sequence). The length of the CDR3 is 15 residues. V gave up 0 bases and J gave up 8 bases, with 14 bases separating them. DNA for the CDR3: TGTGCCAGTAGTATAGAATTAATACTAGCAGATGAGCAGTTCTTC. Residues: CASSIELILADEQFF.

This sequence joins TRBV28 and TRBJ2-3, with 16 bases identical to TRBD2. The trim removed 4 bases at V and 6 bases at J, leaving 1 base unmatched. The germline CDR1 and CDR2 sequences are MDHEN and SYDVKM. This CDR3 has 15 amino acids. CDR3 region: CASSSGLAGGDTQYF. CDR3 DNA sequence: TGTGCCAGCAGTTCGGGACTAGCGGGAGGGGATACGCAGTATTTT.

This chain uses TRBV28 with TRBJ2-7; perhaps TRBD2 as D (6 bases). The CDR3 is 14 residues long. Germline values: CDR1 MDHEN, CDR2 SYDVKM. Trimming cost V 11 bases and J 3 bases, with 20 bases left between them. CDR3 nucleotide sequence: TGTGCCGCCTCAACCGGGACTCTAATCTACGAGCAGTACTTC. Translation gives CAASTGTLIYEQYF.

The sample holds a few counts of this clone. This rearrangement joins TRBV29-1 to TRBJ2-7, with TRBD1 matching 10 bases. Trimming removed 5 bases from V and 3 bases from J; junction bases left unmatched: 10. The CDR3 is 15 residues long. The germline gives CDR1 SQVTM, CDR2 ANQGSEA. CDR3 in amino acids: CSVRSPGQGHYEQYF. DNA of the CDR3: TGCAGCGTTCGTTCACCGGGACAGGGGCACTACGAGCAGTACTTC.

As DNA, the CDR3 is TGCAGTGCTAGGAGACAGACCGAGCAGTTCTTC. Amino acid sequence: CSARRQTEQFF. This chain uses TRBV20-1 with TRBJ2-1, with a weak D call TRBD1 (5 bases). Germline V gives CDR1 DFQATT, CDR2 SNEGSKA (reference sequence). The CDR3 runs 11 residues. V was trimmed by 3 bases and J by 10 bases, leaving 10 bases between them.

This chain joins TRBV7-9 and TRBJ2-2; the match to TRBD2 covers 10 bases. This CDR3 is 15 amino acids long. V lost 5 bases, J lost 8 bases, and 8 bases stayed unmatched. Germline V gives CDR1 SEHNR, CDR2 FQNEAQ (reference sequence). CDR3 DNA: TGTGCCAGCAGCCAAACTAGCGGGACGATTGGGGAGCTGTTTTTT. Translation gives CASSQTSGTIGELFF.

This clone was found a few times. This rearrangement joins TRBV28 to TRBJ2-3, with D possibly matching TRBD1 (6 bases). Germline-derived CDR1 and CDR2 are MDHEN and SYDVKM. The CDR3 consists of 16 residues. Trimming cost V 3 bases and J 2 bases, with 15 bases left between them. Here the CDR3 reads CASSFQTGVFTDTQYF. The DNA for the CDR3 is TGTGCCAGCAGTTTCCAGACAGGAGTGTTCACAGATACGCAGTATTTT. Drawing the rest from reference TRBV28 and TRBJ2-3, the complete variable domain is DVKVTQSSRYLVKRTGEKVFLECVQDMDHENMFWYRQDPGLGLRLIYFSYDVKMKEKGDIPEGYSVSREKKERFSLILESASTNQTSMYLCASSFQTGVFTDTQYFGPGTRLTVL.

This chain connects TRBV7-9 to TRBJ2-1; 9 bases line up with TRBD2. The ends lost 5 bases at V and 7 bases at J; junction bases unmatched: 9. Germline V gene sequence: CDR1 SEHNR, CDR2 FQNEAQ (reference sequence). The CDR3 extends over 15 amino acids. CDR3 region: CASSPAGLAMNEQFF. The CDR3 DNA reads TGTGCCAGCAGCCCCGCTGGACTAGCGATGAATGAGCAGTTCTTC.

CDR3 sequence: CASSLPGFWKAFF. DNA of the CDR3: TGTGCCAGCAGTTTACCGGGGTTTTGGAAAGCTTTCTTT. The rearrangement joins TRBV28 to TRBJ1-1, with no clear D. V was pared by 2 bases and J by 9 bases, with 13 bases between. Germline CDR1 MDHEN, CDR2 SYDVKM. There are 13 residues in the CDR3.

Of note for this clone: The same CDR3 is also encoded by other DNA sequences in this sample. This rearrangement joins TRBV5-1 to TRBJ2-1; possibly TRBD2 for D (6 bases). Trimming shortened V by 2 bases and J by 4 bases, and 13 bases separated the two germline ends. This CDR3 is built from 15 residues. CDR1 and CDR2 (germline): SGHRS, YFSETQ. The CDR3 is CASSFSSGSYNEQFF. The CDR3 DNA reads as TGCGCCAGCAGCTTTTCCAGCGGGTCGTACAATGAGCAGTTCTTC.

The table lists this clone with a few counts. The chain is built from TRBV27 and TRBJ2-7; 7 nucleotides agree with TRBD1. The CDR3 length is 16 residues. J was trimmed by 0 bases and V by 6 bases; bases with no gene match: 11. Germline assignment: CDR1 MNHEY and CDR2 SMNVEV (reference sequence). DNA for the CDR3: TGTGCCAGCAGACATGAACAGGGGAAAAGCTCCTACGAGCAGTACTTC. Translated, it gives CASRHEQGKSSYEQYF.

This clone has a handful of counts. The chain joins TRBV4-1 to TRBJ1-2; TRBD1 matches 9 bases. This CDR3 region has 15 residues. Per the germline V gene, CDR1 is MGHRA and CDR2 is YSYEKL. The V segment lost 1 base and the J segment 5 bases; nucleotides outside the gene matches: 5. The CDR3 spells CASSQVTGTGYGYTF. The DNA for the CDR3 is TGCGCCAGCAGCCAAGTAACCGGGACAGGGTATGGCTACACCTTC.

This clone was detected ten times or more. The V call is TRBV6-4, the J call TRBJ2-2; D gene ambiguous. The CDR3 is 14 residues long. Per the germline V gene, CDR1 is MRHNA and CDR2 is SNTAGT. The V end lost 4 bases, the J end lost 1 base, and 7 bases lay between the germline ends. The CDR3 bases are TGTGCCAGCAGTGGTGGGCGGAACACCGGGGAGCTGTTTTTT. This gives the protein CASSGGRNTGELFF.

The chain is built from TRBV28 and TRBJ1-2, with TRBD1 identical over 7 bases. CDR1 MDHEN and CDR2 SYDVKM come from the germline V gene. V dropped 3 bases and J dropped 4; count of bases not matched to a gene: 8. The CDR3 runs 15 residues. The CDR3: CASSFSGGRGYGYTF. CDR3 DNA sequence: TGTGCCAGCAGTTTTTCAGGGGGACGGGGCTATGGCTACACCTTC.

The chain links TRBV7-8 to TRBJ1-2; tentative D call: TRBD1 (5 bases). V shed 8 bases and J shed 6 bases, with 19 bases lying between them. This CDR3 region has 14 residues. CDR1 SGHVS and CDR2 FQNEAQ come from the germline V gene. The CDR3 is CASLGGSLANGYTF. DNA for the CDR3: TGTGCCAGCCTCGGGGGTTCGTTGGCGAATGGCTACACCTTC.

The chain couples TRBV6-5 to TRBJ1-2; no reliable D call. Trimming left V 6 bases short and J 4 bases short, with 15 bases between. The CDR3 contains 14 residues. From germline, CDR1 is MNHEY and CDR2 SVGAGI. In DNA form, the CDR3 reads TGTGCCAGCAGGAAAGAAACACCCCCCTATGGCTACACCTTC. This sequence encodes CASRKETPPYGYTF.

The CDR3 region is CASSNTPLEQYF. For the CDR3, the DNA is TGCGCCAGCAGTAATACACCCCTCGAGCAGTACTTC. The chain uses TRBV10-1 and TRBJ2-7, with no clear D. The CDR3 consists of 12 residues. With 5 bases removed from V and 6 bases from J, the gap between germline ends came to 11 bases. Germline V CDR1 and CDR2: WNHNN, SYGVQD (reference sequence).

The chain links TRBV30 to TRBJ2-1, with TRBD2 identical over 7 bases. CDR3 length: 12 amino acids. The V gene end was trimmed by 4 bases and the J gene end by 9 bases; junction bases not matched to a gene: 6. Germline assignment: CDR1 GTSNPN and CDR2 SVGIG (reference sequence). The CDR3 DNA reads TGTGCCTGGATTCGGACTAGTGGTGAGCAGTTCTTC. It translates to CAWIRTSGEQFF. Together with reference TRBV30 and TRBJ2-1, the CDR3 gives the full variable domain: SQTIHQWPATLVQPVGSPLSLECTVEGTSNPNLYWYRQAAGRGLQLLFYSVGIGQISSEVPQNLSASRPQDRQFILSSKKLLLSDSGFYLCAWIRTSGEQFFGPGTRLTVL.

The chain combines TRBV10-3 with TRBJ2-2, with 10 positions matching TRBD1. CDR1 ENHRY and CDR2 SYGVKD come from the germline V gene. The CDR3 has 14 residues. V lost 10 bases to trimming and J lost 3 bases; unmatched junction nucleotides: 5. The CDR3 DNA sequence: TGTGCCACAACCGGGACAGGGGACACCGGGGAGCTGTTTTTT. Residues: CATTGTGDTGELFF.

This clone has a single count. This chain joins TRBV5-6 and TRBJ2-3; 7 nucleotides agree with TRBD2. V trimming: 3 bases; J trimming: 3 bases; junction bases outside the gene matches: 13. Germline V lookup: CDR1 SGHDT, CDR2 YYEEEE. The CDR3 is 17 residues long. CDR3 in DNA: TGTGCCAGCAGCTCACTCTACCGGGGCGGGAGTACAGATACGCAGTATTTT. Translation: CASSSLYRGGSTDTQYF.

The chain carries TRBV5-1 and TRBJ1-3; D may be TRBD1 (5 bases). The germline CDR1 and CDR2 sequences are SGHRS and YFSETQ. V was trimmed by 4 bases and J by 3 bases, leaving 17 bases between them. The CDR3 runs to 16 residues. CDR3 in DNA: TGCGCCAGCAGCCGTACCTTTGGGGGAGGTGGAAACACCATATATTTT. Protein: CASSRTFGGGGNTIYF.

The chain has TRBV6-4 and TRBJ2-1; 10 nucleotides match TRBD2. There are 15 residues in the CDR3. The J segment lost 2 bases and the V segment lost 5 bases, leaving 3 bases of the junction unmatched. Germline-derived CDR1 and CDR2 are MRHNA and SNTAGT. The CDR3 loop is CASSRTSGTYNEQFF. DNA for the CDR3: TGTGCCAGCAGTCGGACTAGCGGAACCTACAATGAGCAGTTCTTC.

The rearrangement links TRBV20-1 to TRBJ2-3, with D uncertain. Germline-derived CDR1 and CDR2 are DFQATT and SNEGSKA (reference sequence). The CDR3 spans 11 residues. Trimming removed 6 bases at V and 7 bases at J, with 11 bases between. CDR3 amino acids: CSATLGYTQYF. The CDR3, as DNA: TGCAGTGCAACCCTAGGGTATACGCAGTATTTT.

V and J are TRBV23-1 and TRBJ2-5, with D possibly being TRBD2 (5 bases). TRBV23-1 is identified as an open reading frame with a role that is uncertain. CDR3 length: 15 residues. The CDR3 DNA reads as TGCGCTTCGGGATCCCCTACCCCGACAAGAGATCAAAAGTACTTC. Protein sequence: CASGSPTPTRDQKYF.

This rearrangement joins TRBV6-5 to TRBJ2-1, with D unclear. Deletions cut 0 bases from V and 3 bases from J, with 12 bases between. From germline, CDR1 is MNHEY and CDR2 SVGAGI. The CDR3 contains 16 residues. This CDR3 is CASSYSIFLNYNEQFF. CDR3 in DNA: TGTGCCAGCAGTTACTCGATCTTCTTAAACTACAATGAGCAGTTCTTC.

The V and J genes are TRBV4-1 and TRBJ2-7; D uncertain. With 2 bases removed from V and 6 bases from J, the gap between germline ends came to 11 bases. This CDR3 region has 13 residues. CDR1 is MGHRA, CDR2 YSYEKL, per germline. The CDR3 DNA follows: TGCGCCAGCAGCCAACCTACCCCCGGCGAGCAGTACTTC. Its translation is CASSQPTPGEQYF.

The V and J genes are TRBV18 and TRBJ2-7; D call uncertain. The V and J ends lost 5 bases and 5 bases respectively, with 19 bases between them. CDR3 length equals 15 residues. Germline CDR1 KGHSH, CDR2 LQKENI. The CDR3 DNA reads as TGTGCCAGCTCAATCGTTTCGGGCGTTAGGGACGAGCAGTACTTC. Amino acids: CASSIVSGVRDEQYF.

J is TRBJ1-4 and V is TRBV4-1; D is unclear. The CDR3 consists of 16 residues. The V end lost 2 bases, the J end lost 1 base, and 11 bases lay between the germline ends. The germline V gene encodes CDR1 MGHRA and CDR2 YSYEKL. CDR3 sequence reads: CASSQSRRGTNEKLFF. CDR3 sequence (DNA): TGCGCCAGCAGCCAAAGTCGAAGAGGAACTAATGAAAAACTGTTTTTT.